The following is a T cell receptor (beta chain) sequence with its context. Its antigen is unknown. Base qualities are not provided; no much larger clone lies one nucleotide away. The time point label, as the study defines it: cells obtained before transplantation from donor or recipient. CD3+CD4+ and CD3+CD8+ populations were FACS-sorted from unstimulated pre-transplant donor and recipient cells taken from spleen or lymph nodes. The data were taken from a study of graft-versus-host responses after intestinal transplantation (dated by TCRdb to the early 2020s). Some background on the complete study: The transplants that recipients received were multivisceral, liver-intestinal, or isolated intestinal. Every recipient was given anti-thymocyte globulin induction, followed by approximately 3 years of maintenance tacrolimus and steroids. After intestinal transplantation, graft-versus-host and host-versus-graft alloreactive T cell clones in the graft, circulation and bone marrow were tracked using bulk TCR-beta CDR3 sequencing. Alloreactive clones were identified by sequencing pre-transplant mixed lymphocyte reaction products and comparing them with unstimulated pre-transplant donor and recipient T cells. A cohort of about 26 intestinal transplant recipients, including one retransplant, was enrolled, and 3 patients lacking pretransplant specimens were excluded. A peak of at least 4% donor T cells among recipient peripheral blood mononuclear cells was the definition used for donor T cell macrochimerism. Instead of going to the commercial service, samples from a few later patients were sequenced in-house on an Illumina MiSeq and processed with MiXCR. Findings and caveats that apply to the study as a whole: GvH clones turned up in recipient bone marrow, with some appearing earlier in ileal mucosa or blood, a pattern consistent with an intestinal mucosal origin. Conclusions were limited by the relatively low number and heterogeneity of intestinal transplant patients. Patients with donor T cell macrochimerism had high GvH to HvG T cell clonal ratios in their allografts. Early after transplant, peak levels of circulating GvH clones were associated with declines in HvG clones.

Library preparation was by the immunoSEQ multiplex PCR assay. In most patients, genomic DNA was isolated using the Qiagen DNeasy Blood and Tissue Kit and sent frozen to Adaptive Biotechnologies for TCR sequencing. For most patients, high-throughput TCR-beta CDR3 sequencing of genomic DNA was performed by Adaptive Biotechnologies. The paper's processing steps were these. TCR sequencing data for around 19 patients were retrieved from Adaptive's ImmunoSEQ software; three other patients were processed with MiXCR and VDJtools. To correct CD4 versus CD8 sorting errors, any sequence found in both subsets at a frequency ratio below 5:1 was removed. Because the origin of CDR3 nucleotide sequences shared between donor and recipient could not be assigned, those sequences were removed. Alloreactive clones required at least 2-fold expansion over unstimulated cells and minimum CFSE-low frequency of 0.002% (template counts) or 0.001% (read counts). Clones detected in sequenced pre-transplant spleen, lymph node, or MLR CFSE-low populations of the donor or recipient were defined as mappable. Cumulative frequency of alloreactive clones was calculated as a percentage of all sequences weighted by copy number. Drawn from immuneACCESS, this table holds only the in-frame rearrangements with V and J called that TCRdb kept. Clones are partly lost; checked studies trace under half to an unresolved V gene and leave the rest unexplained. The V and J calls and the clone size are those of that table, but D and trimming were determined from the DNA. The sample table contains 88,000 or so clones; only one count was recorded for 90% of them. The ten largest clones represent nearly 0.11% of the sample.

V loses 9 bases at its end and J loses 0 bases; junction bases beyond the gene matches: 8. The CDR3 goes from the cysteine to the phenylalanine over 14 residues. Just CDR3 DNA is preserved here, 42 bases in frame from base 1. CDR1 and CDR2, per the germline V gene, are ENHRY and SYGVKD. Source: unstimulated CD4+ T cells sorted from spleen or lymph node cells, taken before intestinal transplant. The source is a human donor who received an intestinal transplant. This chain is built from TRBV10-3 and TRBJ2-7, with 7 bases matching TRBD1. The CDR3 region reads CAMGDSHSSYEQYF. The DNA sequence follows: TGTGCCATGGGGGACAGTCATAGCTCCTACGAGCAGTACTTC.